This TCR beta chain was recovered during a study of T-cell reconstitution after alpha-beta-depleted transplantation in children (dated by TCRdb to between 2015 and 2016). In the study overall: Using TCR repertoire profiling, the study followed T-cell immune reconstitution in a quantitative way in children after TCRalphabeta/CD19-depleted allogeneic hematopoietic cell transplantation. Findings and caveats that apply to the study as a whole: Apparently early alphabetaT-cell count recovery about two months after transplant reportedly relied on only several hundred rapidly expanded clones derived from non-depleted graft cells. Over subsequent months, a decline in hyperexpanded clone frequencies was noted, and after one year, T-cell counts and TCRbeta diversity were mostly ascribed to newly produced T cells. In some patients, the high TCRbeta diversity seen at day 60 was put down to recipient T cells and intrathymic progenitors that had survived conditioning.

In this sample, this clonotype turned up many times. Its antigen is unknown. Base qualities were left out, and no much larger clone turns up one base away. Libraries were built with PCR. The sequencer listed for this sample is Illumina HiSeq 2500. Molecular barcoding was employed in the preparation of TCR libraries, with unique molecular identifiers being used to normalize TCRbeta repertoire quantification. TCRdb trimmed public reads at Q25 via fastp, called clones via MiXCR and kept in-frame beta chains. When rows share a CDR3 protein, they turn into one entry using the most common DNA and genes. In all, the sample holds 200,000 to 250,000 distinct CDR3 sequences, and under 13% of those were seen once. Jointly, the top ten make up under 30% of the sample. From its cysteine to its phenylalanine, the CDR3 spans 14 amino acids. Of the read, only the CDR3 DNA is kept; its 42 bases are in frame from base 1. The germline V gene provides CDR1 SGHRS and CDR2 YFSETQ. V trim: 0 bases; J trim: 4 bases; unmatched bases: 2.

The sample's treatment or condition label, decoded: allogeneic hematopoietic cell transplantation with graft depleted of TCRalphabeta T cells and CD19 B cells. The transplant recipients were children given TCRalphabeta/CD19-depleted allogeneic hematopoietic cell grafts. This specimen was PBMCs, taken before TCRalphabeta/CD19-depleted stem cell transplant. Recombination linked TRBV5-1 to TRBJ1-1; TRBD1 matches 8 bases in the middle. This receptor was identified in a child under two years old with acute myeloid leukemia, due to receive a stem cell transplant. The CDR3 region reads CASSLGQGFTEAFF. The DNA is TGCGCCAGCAGCTTGGGACAGGGGTTCACTGAAGCTTTCTTT.